One and the same sample provided the 20 T cell receptor beta chains below, sequenced in a study of OX40 agonist ivuxolimab in advanced cancers. Measured with immunoSEQ multiplex PCR; TCRdb has only the in-frame clones, and not every one. This sample has 78,000 or so clones, with 92% found just once. The sequences come from CD4+ or CD8+ T cells sorted from blood, collected in a trial of the OX40 agonist ivuxolimab. The receptors shown here come from an adult with an advanced solid tumor such as melanoma, head and neck, liver or kidney cancer.

The chain combines TRBV10-3 with TRBJ2-7, with TRBD1 matching over 12 bases. V dropped 4 bases and J dropped 7; count of bases not matched to a gene: 8. CDR3 length: 15 residues. Germline V gives CDR1 ENHRY, CDR2 SYGVKD. In DNA, the CDR3 is TGTGCCATCAGTGGGGGAGGGGACAGGGGGCGTGAGCAGTACTTC. Its protein product is CAISGGGDRGREQYF.

The CDR3 loop is CASSLSQGGTGPFDTQYF. CDR3 sequence (DNA): TGTGCCAGCAGCTTAAGCCAGGGGGGTACAGGACCGTTCGATACGCAGTATTTT. The rearrangement links TRBV11-2 to TRBJ2-3, with a weak D call TRBD1 (7 bases). Trimming left V 2 bases short and J 6 bases short, with 24 bases between. CDR1 SGHAT and CDR2 FQNNGV come from the germline V gene. The CDR3 has 18 residues.

The J gene is TRBJ1-1, the V gene TRBV4-3; D call uncertain. Between the trimmed V and J ends, which lost 0 bases and 4 bases, there was a span of 12 bases. Germline CDR1 reads LGHNA; CDR2 reads YSLEER. The CDR3 is made up of 15 amino acids. The CDR3 reads CASSQDHGFPTEAFF. The CDR3 region has the DNA TGCGCCAGCAGCCAAGATCACGGGTTCCCCACTGAAGCTTTCTTT.

V is TRBV7-6 and J is TRBJ2-7; D unresolved. The V and J ends lost 3 bases and 6 bases respectively, with 15 bases between them. The CDR3 loop spans 14 amino acids. Germline assignment: CDR1 SGHVS and CDR2 FNYEAQ. The CDR3 here is CASSLTGSLAEQYF. The CDR3 coding sequence is TGTGCCAGCAGCTTGACTGGATCCCTGGCCGAGCAGTACTTC.

This clone was found once. The chain recombines TRBV4-1 with TRBJ2-1; 9 positions match TRBD2. The CDR3 length is 17 residues. Trimming cost V 1 base and J 7 bases; bases outside gene matches: 11. Germline V gene lookup returns CDR1 MGHRA and CDR2 YSYEKL. CDR3 bases: TGCGCCAGCAGCCAAGCTGCGGGGGGGCCTTTTGGGAATGAGCAGTTCTTC. Amino acids: CASSQAAGGPFGNEQFF.

This chain uses TRBV27 with TRBJ2-2; D assignment may be TRBD1 or TRBD2 (5 bases each). The length of the CDR3 is 15 residues. CDR1 and CDR2 from the germline V gene are MNHEY and SMNVEV (reference sequence). V was shortened by 3 bases and J by 4 bases, with 12 bases between the two germline ends. The CDR3 DNA reads TGTGCCAGCAGTTTGGGGACCCTGGCCACCGGGGAGCTGTTTTTT. Translated: CASSLGTLATGELFF.

The CDR3 loop is CASSQDPGYYEQYF. DNA of the CDR3: TGCGCCAGCAGCCAAGATCCGGGCTACTACGAGCAGTACTTC. The gene calls are TRBV4-3 and TRBJ2-7; D not resolved. V was trimmed by 0 bases and J by 3 bases, leaving 9 bases between them. The CDR3 runs 14 residues. The germline V gene encodes CDR1 LGHNA and CDR2 YSLEER.

The V gene is TRBV27, the J gene TRBJ1-1, with D perhaps TRBD1 (5 bases). This CDR3 comprises 15 residues. Germline-derived CDR1 and CDR2 are MNHEY and SMNVEV (reference sequence). Trimming shortened V by 5 bases and J by 0 bases, and 13 bases separated the two germline ends. For the CDR3, the DNA is TGTGCCAGCAGTCCCCTCCGGGGACTGAACACTGAAGCTTTCTTT. Its protein is CASSPLRGLNTEAFF.

The chain joins TRBV5-1 to TRBJ2-7, with 7 bases lining up with TRBD1. Germline V gene data show CDR1 as SGHRS and CDR2 as YFSETQ. This CDR3 region has 14 residues. The trim removed 3 bases at V and 1 base at J, leaving 4 bases unmatched. The DNA for the CDR3 is TGCGCCAGCAGCTCGACAGGGATATCCTACGAGCAGTACTTC. Amino acid sequence: CASSSTGISYEQYF.

This sequence joins TRBV9 and TRBJ2-3, with 7 bases aligning to TRBD2. The V gene's germline CDR1 is SGDLS and CDR2 YYNGEE. The CDR3 spans 17 residues. The V segment lost 2 bases and the J segment 2 bases; nucleotides outside the gene matches: 11. The CDR3 DNA reads as TGTGCCAGCAGCGTTGAACCTGGGGGAGGGATCACAGATACGCAGTATTTT. Its protein is CASSVEPGGGITDTQYF.

The chain employs TRBV27 and TRBJ2-7; 7 positions agree with TRBD2. J was trimmed by 2 bases and V by 6 bases; bases with no gene match: 10. The CDR3 covers 15 residues. CDR1 and CDR2 from the germline V gene are MNHEY and SMNVEV (reference sequence). CDR3 residues: CASRSLGGLTYEQYF. The CDR3 DNA reads as TGTGCCAGCAGATCACTGGGGGGGTTAACCTACGAGCAGTACTTC.

V usage is TRBV30 and J usage is TRBJ1-1; D not resolved. V lost 4 bases, J lost 7 bases, and 13 bases lay in between. The length of the CDR3 is 12 residues. Germline CDR1 reads GTSNPN; CDR2 reads SVGIG (reference sequence). The CDR3 nucleotides read TGTGCCTGGACCCAAGTTATTAGTGAAGCTTTCTTT. Amino acids: CAWTQVISEAFF.

The chain couples TRBV5-1 to TRBJ2-7; 11 nucleotides match TRBD2. J lost 1 base, V lost 2 bases, and 5 bases had no gene match. Germline loops: CDR1 SGHRS, CDR2 YFSETQ. This CDR3 contains 16 residues. The CDR3 nucleotides read TGCGCCAGCAGCTTACTAGCGGGGGATGGATCCTACGAGCAGTACTTC. It is translated as CASSLLAGDGSYEQYF.

V usage is TRBV9 and J usage is TRBJ2-7, with D uncertain. This CDR3 is 14 amino acids long. Per germline, CDR1 SGDLS and CDR2 YYNGEE. The germline V and J ends were trimmed by 2 bases and 3 bases, with 12 bases remaining between them. CDR3 nucleotides: TGTGCCAGCAGCGTCTCAGGCCGTCACTACGAGCAGTACTTC. Its protein is CASSVSGRHYEQYF.

V is TRBV13 and J is TRBJ1-2; 8 bases align to TRBD1. CDR3 length: 18 amino acids. Unmatched junction bases numbered 21, after V lost 4 bases and J lost 8 bases. Germline lookup yields CDR1 PRHDT and CDR2 FYEKMQ (reference sequence). The CDR3 spells CASSSPPISGAGGRGYTF. CDR3 in DNA: TGTGCCAGCAGCTCCCCTCCAATCTCCGGGGCAGGGGGCAGAGGCTACACCTTC.

The rearrangement joins TRBV7-9 to TRBJ1-1; D remains ambiguous. Germline lookup yields CDR1 SEHNR and CDR2 FQNEAQ (reference sequence). CDR3 length equals 12 residues. V was pared by 5 bases and J by 1 base, with 5 bases between. The CDR3 spells CASSNGNTEAFF. The CDR3 nucleotides read TGTGCCAGCAGCAACGGGAACACTGAAGCTTTCTTT.

The genes are TRBV11-2 and TRBJ2-2, with 9 positions matching TRBD2. Trimming removed 2 bases from V and 6 bases from J; junction bases left unmatched: 13. CDR1 and CDR2 (germline): SGHAT, FQNNGV. This CDR3 has 18 residues. The DNA for the CDR3 is TGTGCCAGCAGCTTATATAGCCTGGCGGGGGGGCCACCCGGGGAGCTGTTTTTT. Protein sequence: CASSLYSLAGGPPGELFF.

The chain employs TRBV7-7 and TRBJ2-5; 13 nucleotides line up with TRBD2. The CDR3 runs 15 residues. V dropped 4 bases and J dropped 4; count of bases not matched to a gene: 3. Germline loops: CDR1 SSHAT, CDR2 FNYEAQ (reference sequence). CDR3 loop: CASSWGTSGVETQYF. The CDR3 DNA is TGTGCCAGCAGCTGGGGGACTAGCGGGGTAGAGACCCAGTACTTC.

V usage is TRBV30 and J usage is TRBJ2-1, with a weak D call TRBD1 (8 bases). This CDR3 is built from 13 residues. Between the trimmed V and J ends, which lost 0 bases and 7 bases, there was a span of 10 bases. Germline values: CDR1 GTSNPN, CDR2 SVGIG (reference sequence). CDR3: CAWSVQGGNEQFF. CDR3 bases: TGTGCCTGGAGTGTACAGGGGGGGAATGAGCAGTTCTTC.

The V call is TRBV19, the J call TRBJ2-7; 11 bases are shared with TRBD1. There are 13 residues in the CDR3. The V segment lost 5 bases and the J segment 7 bases; nucleotides outside the gene matches: 4. CDR1 LNHDA and CDR2 SQIVND come from the germline V gene (reference sequence). The CDR3 spells CASSAGTGGEQYF. CDR3 nucleotides: TGTGCCAGTAGTGCTGGGACAGGGGGGGAGCAGTACTTC.